The 14 T cell receptor beta chains in this list originate from one sample, sequenced in a study of T cells in Graves' hyperthyroidism and ophthalmopathy. Amplification targeted TCR beta CDR3 regions from RNA transcripts. Primed by the HTBI set, a first-round RT-PCR was run on the TCR CDR3. TCRdb reanalysed the multiplex PCR reads using MiXCR and keeps one entry per CDR3 protein. The sample holds around 690,000 distinct CDR3 sequences, less than 25% seen once. The specimen was blood. These receptors all stem from a man aged 30 to 39 with Graves' ophthalmopathy.

At least ten counts were recorded for this clonotype. The genes are TRBV11-1 and TRBJ2-2, with D hard to call. In germline, CDR1 is SGHAT, CDR2 FQDESV (reference sequence). Trimming removed 7 bases from V and 1 base from J, with 10 bases in between. This CDR3 region has 14 residues. The CDR3 loop reads CASTPSRNTGELFF. CDR3 DNA: TGTGCCAGCACCCCAAGTCGGAACACCGGGGAGCTGTTTTTT.

The chain joins TRBV9 to TRBJ1-1; 7 nucleotides match TRBD1. V was pared by 2 bases and J by 0 bases, with 4 bases of the junction left unmatched. The CDR3 length is 15 residues. From germline, CDR1 is SGDLS and CDR2 YYNGEE. DNA of the CDR3: TGTGCCAGCAGCGTGAGGGGGCGGTTGAACACTGAAGCTTTCTTT. Translating it yields CASSVRGRLNTEAFF.

This rearrangement joins TRBV20-1 to TRBJ2-7, with 7 bases aligning to TRBD2. The CDR3 length is 14 residues. Germline values: CDR1 DFQATT, CDR2 SNEGSKA (reference sequence). V lost 3 bases, J lost 2 bases, and 7 bases stayed unmatched. The CDR3 spells CSARSGEGPYEQYF. CDR3 bases: TGCAGTGCTAGGAGCGGGGAAGGACCCTACGAGCAGTACTTC.

This clonotype was found once. This chain joins TRBV25-1 and TRBJ2-7; D call uncertain. Trimming shortened V by 2 bases and J by 4 bases, and 9 bases separated the two germline ends. Per the germline V gene, CDR1 is MGHDK and CDR2 is SYGVNS. This CDR3 comprises 13 residues. CDR3 sequence (DNA): TGTGCCAGCAGTGAAGGCAGCAGGTACGAGCAGTACTTC. Its translation is CASSEGSRYEQYF.

This chain connects TRBV20-1 to TRBJ2-3, with TRBD2 matching over 8 bases. Germline V gene sequence: CDR1 DFQATT, CDR2 SNEGSKA (reference sequence). V gave up 5 bases and J gave up 2 bases; unmatched junction bases: 12. The CDR3 totals 16 residues. In DNA form, the CDR3 reads TGCAGTGCTCCTCCGGGGGGGGCAGTAATCACAGATACGCAGTATTTT. Its translation: CSAPPGGAVITDTQYF.

This clonotype was seen only a few times. The chain recombines TRBV4-1 with TRBJ1-1; 7 nucleotides line up with TRBD1. The CDR3 length is 14 residues. Germline V CDR1 and CDR2: MGHRA, YSYEKL. V shed 8 bases, J shed 0 bases, and the junction held 6 bases outside the gene matches. CDR3 region: CASRPTGLNTEAFF. The CDR3 DNA is TGCGCCAGCCGACCGACAGGGCTGAACACTGAAGCTTTCTTT.

The table lists this clonotype with a few counts. The chain couples TRBV18 to TRBJ2-1, with 8 positions matching TRBD2. CDR1 is KGHSH, CDR2 LQKENI, per germline. The junction had 5 bases not matched to a gene; V was cut back by 4 bases and J by 3 bases. This CDR3 has 15 amino acids. The DNA of the CDR3 is TGTGCCAGCTCACGGGGTCGGGGGGGCTACAATGAGCAGTTCTTC. It encodes CASSRGRGGYNEQFF.

In this sample, this clonotype turned up a few times. This chain uses TRBV14 with TRBJ2-1; 9 bases line up with TRBD1. With 4 bases clipped from V and 0 bases from J, the junction kept 13 bases outside the gene matches. The CDR3 totals 19 residues. Germline CDR1 reads SGHDN; CDR2 reads FVKESK. This chain's CDR3 is CASSPRDRVALSSYNEQFF. The CDR3 nucleotides are TGTGCCAGCAGCCCCCGGGACAGGGTCGCCCTGAGCTCCTACAATGAGCAGTTCTTC.

This clonotype has just a few counts. The chain uses TRBV19 and TRBJ1-5; 9 bases line up with TRBD1. V lost 8 bases and J lost 2; bases outside the gene matches: 1. The CDR3 has 13 residues. Germline assignment: CDR1 LNHDA and CDR2 SQIVND (reference sequence). This chain's CDR3 is CASGDRGNQPQHF. The CDR3 region has the DNA TGTGCCAGTGGGGACAGGGGCAATCAGCCCCAGCATTTT.

This clonotype was seen more than once but under ten times. This chain uses TRBV10-3 with TRBJ2-7; TRBD1 or TRBD2 may be the D gene (6 bases each). The CDR3 spans 12 residues. CDR1 and CDR2 from the germline V gene are ENHRY and SYGVKD. V lost 8 bases and J lost 6, with 14 bases in between. This chain's CDR3 is CAIGSRGGEQYF. For the CDR3, the DNA is TGTGCCATCGGTAGCAGGGGAGGCGAGCAGTACTTC.

The V call is TRBV7-3, the J call TRBJ1-1, with D tentatively TRBD1 (5 bases). CDR3 size: 14 residues. The V gene's germline CDR1 is SGHTA and CDR2 FQGTGA. Trimming stripped 2 bases from V and 11 bases from J, with 18 bases between. CDR3 loop: CASSLGGEAKGAFF. The CDR3 nucleotides read TGTGCCAGCAGCTTAGGAGGAGAGGCCAAGGGGGCTTTCTTT.

The chain carries TRBV27 and TRBJ2-2, with D possibly being TRBD2 (5 bases). From germline, CDR1 is MNHEY and CDR2 SMNVEV (reference sequence). This CDR3 comprises 16 residues. The V gene lost 4 bases and the J gene lost 3 bases, with 15 bases spanning the gap. CDR3 nucleotides: TGTGCCAGCAGTTCCGGAGGCCCCGCCTACACCGGGGAGCTGTTTTTT. This codes for CASSSGGPAYTGELFF.

DNA of the CDR3: TGTGCCAGCGCAACAGGGCTAGCGGGAGTCACAGATACGCAGTATTTT. Translation: CASATGLAGVTDTQYF. V gene TRBV27 combines with J gene TRBJ2-3; 10 bases align to TRBD2. Losses at the gene ends were 8 bases for V and 2 bases for J; bases not matched to a gene: 10. Germline CDR1 and CDR2: MNHEY and SMNVEV (reference sequence). The CDR3 covers 16 residues.

This clonotype was seen more than once but under ten times. In nucleotides, the CDR3 is TGTGCCAGCCATTCAGGGAGTAATCAGCCCCAGCATTTT. Protein sequence: CASHSGSNQPQHF. This chain joins TRBV12-3 or TRBV12-4 and TRBJ1-5, with a tentative D call TRBD1 (5 bases). The CDR3 runs to 13 residues. Trimming cost V 8 bases and J 4 bases, with 12 bases left between them.